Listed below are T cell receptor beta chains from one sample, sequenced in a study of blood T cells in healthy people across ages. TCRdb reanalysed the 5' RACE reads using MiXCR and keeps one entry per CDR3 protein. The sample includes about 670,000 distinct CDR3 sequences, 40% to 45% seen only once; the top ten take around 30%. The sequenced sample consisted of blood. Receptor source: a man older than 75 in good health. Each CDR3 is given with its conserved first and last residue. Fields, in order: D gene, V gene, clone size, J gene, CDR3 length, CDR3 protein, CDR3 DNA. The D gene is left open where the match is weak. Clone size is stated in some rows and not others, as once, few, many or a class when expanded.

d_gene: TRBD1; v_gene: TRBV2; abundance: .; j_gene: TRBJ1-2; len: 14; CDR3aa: CASSGQGLSYGYTF; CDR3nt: TGTGCCAGCAGTGGACAGGGGTTGAGCTATGGCTACACCTTC
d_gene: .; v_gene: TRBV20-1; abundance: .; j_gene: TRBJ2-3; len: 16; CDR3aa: CSARDDRQDGTDTQYF; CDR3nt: TGCAGTGCTAGAGATGACCGACAGGACGGCACAGATACGCAGTATTTT
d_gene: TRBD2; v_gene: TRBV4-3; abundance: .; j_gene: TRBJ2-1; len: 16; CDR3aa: CASSQDSTSGSNEQFF; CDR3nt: TGCGCCAGCAGCCAAGATAGCACTAGCGGGAGTAATGAGCAGTTCTTC
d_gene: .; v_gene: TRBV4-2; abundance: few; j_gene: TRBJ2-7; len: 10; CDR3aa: CARDGYEQYF; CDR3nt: TGTGCCAGGGACGGATACGAGCAGTACTTC
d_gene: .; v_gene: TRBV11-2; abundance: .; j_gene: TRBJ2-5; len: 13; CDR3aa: CASSSTPLGEQYF; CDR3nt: TGTGCCAGCAGTTCGACTCCATTGGGGGAGCAGTACTTC
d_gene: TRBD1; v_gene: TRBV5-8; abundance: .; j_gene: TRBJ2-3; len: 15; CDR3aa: CASSLGTGTTDTQYF; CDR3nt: TGTGCCAGCAGCTTAGGGACAGGGACCACAGATACGCAGTATTTT
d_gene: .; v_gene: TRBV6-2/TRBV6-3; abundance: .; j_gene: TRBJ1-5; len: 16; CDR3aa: CASSQDRRRLDQPQHF; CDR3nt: TGTGCCAGCAGTCAAGACAGGCGCCGTCTTGATCAGCCCCAGCATTTT
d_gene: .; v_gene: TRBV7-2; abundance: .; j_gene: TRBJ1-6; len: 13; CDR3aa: CASCSQWGSPLHF; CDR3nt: TGTGCCAGCTGCTCTCAATGGGGTTCACCCCTCCACTTT
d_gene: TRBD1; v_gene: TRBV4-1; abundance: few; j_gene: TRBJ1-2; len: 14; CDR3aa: CASSQETGRYGYTF; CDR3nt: TGCGCCAGCAGCCAGGAGACAGGGAGGTATGGCTACACCTTC
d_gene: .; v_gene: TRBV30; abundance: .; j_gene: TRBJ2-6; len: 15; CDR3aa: CAWSGQGLGANVLTF; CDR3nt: TGTGCCTGGAGTGGACAGGGACTGGGGGCCAACGTCCTGACTTTC
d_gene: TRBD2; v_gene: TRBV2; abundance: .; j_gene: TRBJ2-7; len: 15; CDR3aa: CASSESQRGTYEQYF; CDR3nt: TGTGCCAGCAGTGAAAGCCAGCGGGGGACCTACGAGCAGTACTTC
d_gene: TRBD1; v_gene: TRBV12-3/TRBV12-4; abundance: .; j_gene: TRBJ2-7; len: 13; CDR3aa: CASSSRDRVEQYF; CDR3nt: TGTGCCAGCAGTTCCCGGGACAGGGTTGAGCAGTACTTC
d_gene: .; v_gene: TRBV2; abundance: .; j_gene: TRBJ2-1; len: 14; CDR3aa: CASRDNLSYNEQFF; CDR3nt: TGTGCCAGCAGGGACAACCTCTCCTACAATGAGCAGTTCTTC
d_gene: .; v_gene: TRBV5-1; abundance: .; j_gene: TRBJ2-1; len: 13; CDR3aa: CVSSVGGSPGQFF; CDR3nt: TGCGTCAGCAGCGTGGGGGGCAGCCCCGGGCAGTTCTTC
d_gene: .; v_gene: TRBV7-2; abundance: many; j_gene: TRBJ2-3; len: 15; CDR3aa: CASSSVPLGTDTQYF; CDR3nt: TGTGCCAGCAGCTCGGTCCCGCTAGGCACAGATACGCAGTATTTT
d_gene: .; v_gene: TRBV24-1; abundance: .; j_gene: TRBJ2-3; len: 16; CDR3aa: CATSDPLRDGTDTQYF; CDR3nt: TGTGCCACCAGTGATCCCCTGAGGGACGGGACAGATACGCAGTATTTT
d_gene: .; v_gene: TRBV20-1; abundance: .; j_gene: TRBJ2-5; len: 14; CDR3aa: CSARETGHPREQYF; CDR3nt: TGCAGTGCTAGAGAGACAGGGCACCCCCGGGAGCAGTACTTC
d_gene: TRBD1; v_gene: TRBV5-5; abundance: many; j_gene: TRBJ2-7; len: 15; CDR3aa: CASSTAGTGNYEQYF; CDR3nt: TGTGCCAGCAGCACGGCCGGGACAGGGAACTACGAGCAGTACTTC
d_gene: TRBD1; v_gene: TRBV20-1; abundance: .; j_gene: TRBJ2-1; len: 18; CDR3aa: CSARAGTGRASGYNEQFF; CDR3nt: TGCAGTGCTAGAGCCGGGACAGGGCGAGCTAGCGGATACAATGAGCAGTTCTTC
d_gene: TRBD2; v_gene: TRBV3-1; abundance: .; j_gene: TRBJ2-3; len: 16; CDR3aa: CASSQVLAGGTDTQYF; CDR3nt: TGTGCCAGCAGCCAAGTACTAGCGGGTGGCACAGATACGCAGTATTTT
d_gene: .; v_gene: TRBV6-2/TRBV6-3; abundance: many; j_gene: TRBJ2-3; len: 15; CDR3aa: CASSYSLRGTDTQYF; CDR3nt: TGTGCCAGCAGTTACTCGTTGCGGGGTACAGATACGCAGTATTTT
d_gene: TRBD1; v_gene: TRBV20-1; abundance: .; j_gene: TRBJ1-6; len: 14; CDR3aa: CSASTGEARSPLHF; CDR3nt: TGCAGTGCTAGCACAGGGGAGGCTCGGTCACCCCTCCACTTT
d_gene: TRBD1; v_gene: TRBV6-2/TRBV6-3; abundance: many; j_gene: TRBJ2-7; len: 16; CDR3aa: CASSYPRTGVNYEQYF; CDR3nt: TGTGCCAGCAGTTACCCTAGGACAGGGGTCAACTACGAGCAGTACTTC
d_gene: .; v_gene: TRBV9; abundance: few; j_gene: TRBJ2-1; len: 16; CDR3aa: CASSVLAEGPYNEQFF; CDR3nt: TGTGCCAGCAGCGTATTGGCGGAAGGCCCCTACAATGAGCAGTTCTTC
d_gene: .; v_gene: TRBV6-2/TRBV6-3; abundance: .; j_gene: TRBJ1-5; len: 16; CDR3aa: CASRSATMDFNQPQHF; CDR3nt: TGTGCCAGCAGATCCGCGACAATGGACTTCAATCAGCCCCAGCATTTT
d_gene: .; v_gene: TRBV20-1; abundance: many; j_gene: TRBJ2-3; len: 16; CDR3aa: CSARARLGESVDTQYF; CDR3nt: TGCAGTGCTAGAGCTAGACTAGGTGAATCGGTAGATACGCAGTATTTT
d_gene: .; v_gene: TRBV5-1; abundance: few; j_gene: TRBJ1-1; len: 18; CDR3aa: CASSLAVQQGPMNTEAFF; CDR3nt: TGCGCCAGCAGCTTGGCCGTACAGCAGGGGCCTATGAACACTGAAGCTTTCTTT
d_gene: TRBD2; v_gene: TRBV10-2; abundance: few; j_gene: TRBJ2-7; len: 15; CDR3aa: CASSDRGLPTYEQYF; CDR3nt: TGCGCCAGCAGTGATCGGGGACTACCCACCTACGAGCAGTACTTC
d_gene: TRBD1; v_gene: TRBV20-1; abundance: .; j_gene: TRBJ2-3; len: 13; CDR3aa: CSAPDRGGDTQYF; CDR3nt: TGCAGTGCTCCCGACAGGGGAGGAGATACGCAGTATTTT
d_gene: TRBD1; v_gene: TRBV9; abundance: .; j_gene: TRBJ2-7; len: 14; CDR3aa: CASSLRVQGAEQYF; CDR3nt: TGTGCCAGCAGCTTGAGGGTCCAGGGGGCAGAGCAGTACTTC
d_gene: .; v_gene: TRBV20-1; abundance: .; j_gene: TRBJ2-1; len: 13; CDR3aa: CSARVDRNNEQFF; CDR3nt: TGCAGTGCTAGAGTGGACAGAAACAATGAGCAGTTCTTC
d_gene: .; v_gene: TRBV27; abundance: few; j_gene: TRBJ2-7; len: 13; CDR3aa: CASSSTRGGEQYF; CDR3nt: TGTGCCAGCAGTTCCACGCGAGGGGGCGAGCAGTACTTC
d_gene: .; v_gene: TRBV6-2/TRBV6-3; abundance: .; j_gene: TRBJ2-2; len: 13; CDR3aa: CASTRQNTGELFF; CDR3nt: TGTGCCAGCACTCGACAGAACACCGGGGAGCTGTTTTTT
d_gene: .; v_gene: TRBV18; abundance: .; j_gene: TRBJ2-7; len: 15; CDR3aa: CASSGPGGTDYEQYF; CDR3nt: TGTGCCAGCTCAGGGCCCGGTGGCACCGACTACGAGCAGTACTTC
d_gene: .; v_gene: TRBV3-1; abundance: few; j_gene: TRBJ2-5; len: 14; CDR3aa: CASSQGGIPETQYF; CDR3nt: TGTGCCAGCAGTCAGGGCGGTATTCCGGAGACCCAGTACTTC
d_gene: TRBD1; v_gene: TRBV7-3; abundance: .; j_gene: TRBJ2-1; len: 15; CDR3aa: CASSLTGGLYNEQFF; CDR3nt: TGTGCCAGCAGCCTGACAGGGGGCTTATACAATGAGCAGTTCTTC
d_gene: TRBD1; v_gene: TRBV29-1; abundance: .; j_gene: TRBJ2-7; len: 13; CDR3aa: CSVGQGAYNEQYF; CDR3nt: TGCAGCGTTGGACAGGGGGCATACAATGAGCAGTACTTC
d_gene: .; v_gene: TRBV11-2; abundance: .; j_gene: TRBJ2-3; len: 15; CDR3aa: CASSLGLQGGDTQYF; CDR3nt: TGTGCCAGCAGCTTAGGTCTCCAGGGGGGAGATACGCAGTATTTT
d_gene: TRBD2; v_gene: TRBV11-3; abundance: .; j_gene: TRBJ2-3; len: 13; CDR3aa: CASSSGSEDTQYF; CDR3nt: TGTGCCAGCAGTAGCGGGAGTGAAGATACGCAGTATTTT
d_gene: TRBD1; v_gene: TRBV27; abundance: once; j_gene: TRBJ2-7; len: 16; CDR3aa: CASSPPPRTGASEQYF; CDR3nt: TGTGCCAGCAGTCCACCACCGAGAACAGGGGCCTCCGAGCAGTACTTC
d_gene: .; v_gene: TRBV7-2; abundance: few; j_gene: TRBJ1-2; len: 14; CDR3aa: CASSLSVPNYGYTF; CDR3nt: TGTGCCAGCAGCTTATCCGTTCCTAACTATGGCTACACCTTC
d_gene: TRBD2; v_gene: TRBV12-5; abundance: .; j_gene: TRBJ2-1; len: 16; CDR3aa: CASGLGGTSSYNEQFF; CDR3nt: TGTGCTAGTGGTTTAGGGGGGACTAGCTCTTACAATGAGCAGTTCTTC
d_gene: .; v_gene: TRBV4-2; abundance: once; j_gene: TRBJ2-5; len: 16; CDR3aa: CVSSQDHGLKGNKQYF; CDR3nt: TGTGTCAGCAGCCAAGATCACGGACTAAAGGGCAATAAGCAGTACTTC